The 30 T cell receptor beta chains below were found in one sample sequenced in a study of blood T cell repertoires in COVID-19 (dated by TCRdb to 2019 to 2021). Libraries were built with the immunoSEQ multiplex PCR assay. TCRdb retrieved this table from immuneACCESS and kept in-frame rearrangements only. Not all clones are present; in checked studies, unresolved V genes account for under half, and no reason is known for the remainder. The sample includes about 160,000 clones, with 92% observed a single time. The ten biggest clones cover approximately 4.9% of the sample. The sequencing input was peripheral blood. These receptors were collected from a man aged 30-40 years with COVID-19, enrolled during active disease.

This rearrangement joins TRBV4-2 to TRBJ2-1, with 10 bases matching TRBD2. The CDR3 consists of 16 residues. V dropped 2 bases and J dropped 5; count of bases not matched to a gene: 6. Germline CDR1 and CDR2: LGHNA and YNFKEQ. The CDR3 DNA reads TGTGCCAGCAGCCAATCAGCGGGAGGGCCCCACAATGAGCAGTTCTTC. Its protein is CASSQSAGGPHNEQFF.

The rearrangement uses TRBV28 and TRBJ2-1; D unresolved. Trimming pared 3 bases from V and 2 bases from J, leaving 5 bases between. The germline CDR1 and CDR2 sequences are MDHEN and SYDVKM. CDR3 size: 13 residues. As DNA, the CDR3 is TGTGCCAGCAGTTTTAGCCCCTACAATGAGCAGTTCTTC. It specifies CASSFSPYNEQFF.

The CDR3 loop is CASSPPAGALNEQFF. The CDR3 nucleotides read TGTGCCAGCAGCCCCCCCGCGGGAGCACTAAATGAGCAGTTCTTC. This chain uses TRBV28 with TRBJ2-1; 7 bases are a match to TRBD2. The ends lost 6 bases at V and 7 bases at J; junction bases unmatched: 12. Germline loops: CDR1 MDHEN, CDR2 SYDVKM. The CDR3 sequence is 15 residues long.

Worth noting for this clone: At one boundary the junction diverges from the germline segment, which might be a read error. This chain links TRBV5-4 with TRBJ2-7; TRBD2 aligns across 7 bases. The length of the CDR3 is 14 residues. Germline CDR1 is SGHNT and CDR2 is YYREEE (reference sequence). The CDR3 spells CASSLMTSSHEQYF. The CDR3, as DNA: TGTGCCAGCAGCCTTATGACTAGCTCCCACGAGCAGTACTTC. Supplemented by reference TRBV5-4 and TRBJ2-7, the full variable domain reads ETGVTQSPTHLIKTRGQQVTLRCSSQSGHNTVSWYQQALGQGPQFIFQYYREEENGRGNFPPRFSGLQFPNYSSELNVNALELDDSALYLCASSLMTSSHEQYFGPGTRLTVT.

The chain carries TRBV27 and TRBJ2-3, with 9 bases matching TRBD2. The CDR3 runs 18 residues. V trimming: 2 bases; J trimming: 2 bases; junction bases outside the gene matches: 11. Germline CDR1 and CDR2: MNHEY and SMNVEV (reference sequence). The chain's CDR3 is CASSLTVAGGPNTDTQYF. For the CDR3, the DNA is TGTGCCAGCAGTTTAACCGTTGCGGGGGGGCCTAACACAGATACGCAGTATTTT.

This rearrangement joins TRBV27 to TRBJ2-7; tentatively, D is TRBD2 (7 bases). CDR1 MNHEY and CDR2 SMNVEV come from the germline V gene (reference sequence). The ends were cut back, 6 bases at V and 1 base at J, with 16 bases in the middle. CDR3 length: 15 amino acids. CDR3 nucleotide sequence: TGTGCCAGCAGGCGGGGGCTAGCGGAATCCTACGAGCAGTACTTC. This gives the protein CASRRGLAESYEQYF.

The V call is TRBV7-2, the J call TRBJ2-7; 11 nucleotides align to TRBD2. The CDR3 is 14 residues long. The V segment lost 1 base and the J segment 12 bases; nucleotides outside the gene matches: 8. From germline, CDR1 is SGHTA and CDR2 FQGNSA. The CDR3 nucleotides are TGTGCCAGCAGCTTAGAGGTACTAGCGGGAGATTTGTACTTC. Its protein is CASSLEVLAGDLYF.

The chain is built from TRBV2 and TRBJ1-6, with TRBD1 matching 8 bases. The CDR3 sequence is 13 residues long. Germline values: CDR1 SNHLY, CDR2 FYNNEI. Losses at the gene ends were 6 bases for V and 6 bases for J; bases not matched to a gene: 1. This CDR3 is CASSRGPNSPLHF. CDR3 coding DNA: TGTGCCAGCAGCAGGGGGCCTAATTCACCCCTCCACTTT.

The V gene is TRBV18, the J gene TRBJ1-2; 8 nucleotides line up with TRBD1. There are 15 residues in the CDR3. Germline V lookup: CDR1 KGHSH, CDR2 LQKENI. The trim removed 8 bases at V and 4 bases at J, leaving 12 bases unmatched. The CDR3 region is CASLAAGGAGYGYTF. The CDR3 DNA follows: TGTGCCAGCCTGGCGGCAGGGGGCGCGGGCTATGGCTACACCTTC.

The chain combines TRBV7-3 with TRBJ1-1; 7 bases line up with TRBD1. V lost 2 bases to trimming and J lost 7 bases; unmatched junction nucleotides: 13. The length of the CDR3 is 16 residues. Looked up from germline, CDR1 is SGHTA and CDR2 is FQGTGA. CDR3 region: CASSLSPGTVDNEAFF. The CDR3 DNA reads TGTGCCAGCAGCTTATCGCCCGGGACAGTCGACAATGAAGCTTTCTTT.

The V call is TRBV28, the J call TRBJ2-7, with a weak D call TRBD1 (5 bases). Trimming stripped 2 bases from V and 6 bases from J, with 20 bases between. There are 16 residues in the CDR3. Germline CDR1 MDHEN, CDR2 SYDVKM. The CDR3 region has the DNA TGTGCCAGCAGTTTAATTAGGCAGGGTGTAGGCTGCGAGCAGTACTTC. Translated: CASSLIRQGVGCEQYF.

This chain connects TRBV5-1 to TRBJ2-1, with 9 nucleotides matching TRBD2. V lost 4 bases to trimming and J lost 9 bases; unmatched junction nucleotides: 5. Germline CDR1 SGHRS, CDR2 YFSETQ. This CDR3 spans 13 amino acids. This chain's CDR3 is CASSTEAGGEQFF. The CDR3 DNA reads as TGCGCCAGCAGCACTGAAGCGGGAGGTGAGCAGTTCTTC.

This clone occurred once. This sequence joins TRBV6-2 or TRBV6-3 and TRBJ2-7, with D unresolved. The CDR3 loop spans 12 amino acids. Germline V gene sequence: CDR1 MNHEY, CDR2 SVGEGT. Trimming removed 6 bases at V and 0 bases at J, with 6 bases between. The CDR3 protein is CASSPSSYEQYF. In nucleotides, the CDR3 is TGTGCCAGCAGCCCCTCCTCCTACGAGCAGTACTTC.

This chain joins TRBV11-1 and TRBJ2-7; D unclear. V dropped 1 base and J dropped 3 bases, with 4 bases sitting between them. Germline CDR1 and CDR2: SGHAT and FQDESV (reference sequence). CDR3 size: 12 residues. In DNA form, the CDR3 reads TGTGCCAGCAGCTTAGACAGCTACGAGCAGTACTTC. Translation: CASSLDSYEQYF.

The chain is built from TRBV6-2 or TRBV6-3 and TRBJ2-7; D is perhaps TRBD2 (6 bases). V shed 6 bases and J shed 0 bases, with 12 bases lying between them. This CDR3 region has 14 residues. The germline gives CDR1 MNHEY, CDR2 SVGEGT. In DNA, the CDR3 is TGTGCCAGCAGCCGTGGGGGGAGCTCCTACGAGCAGTACTTC. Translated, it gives CASSRGGSSYEQYF.

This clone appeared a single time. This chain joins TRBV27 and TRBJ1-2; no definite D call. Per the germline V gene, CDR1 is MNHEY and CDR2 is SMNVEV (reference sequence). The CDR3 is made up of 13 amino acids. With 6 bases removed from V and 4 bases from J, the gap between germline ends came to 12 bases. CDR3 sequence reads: CASRRRGSYGYTF. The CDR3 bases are TGTGCCAGCAGGCGACGGGGAAGCTATGGCTACACCTTC.

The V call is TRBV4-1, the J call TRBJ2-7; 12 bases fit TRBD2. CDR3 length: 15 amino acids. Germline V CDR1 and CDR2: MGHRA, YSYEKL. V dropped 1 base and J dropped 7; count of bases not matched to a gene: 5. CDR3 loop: CASSQVLAGGAEQYF. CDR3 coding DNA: TGCGCCAGCAGCCAAGTACTAGCGGGAGGTGCGGAGCAGTACTTC.

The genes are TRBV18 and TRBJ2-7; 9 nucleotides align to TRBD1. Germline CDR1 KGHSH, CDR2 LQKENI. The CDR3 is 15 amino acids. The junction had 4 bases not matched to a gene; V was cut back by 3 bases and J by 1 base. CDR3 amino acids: CASSPTGGWSYEQYF. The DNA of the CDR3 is TGTGCCAGCTCACCTACAGGGGGCTGGTCCTACGAGCAGTACTTC.

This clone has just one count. CDR3 region: CASGITGDFYGYTF. The CDR3 region has the DNA TGTGCCAGCGGAATAACAGGGGACTTCTATGGCTACACCTTC. The rearrangement joins TRBV28 to TRBJ1-2; the match to TRBD1 covers 7 bases. V gave up 8 bases and J gave up 4 bases; unmatched junction bases: 10. CDR3 length equals 14 residues. Germline CDR1 MDHEN, CDR2 SYDVKM.

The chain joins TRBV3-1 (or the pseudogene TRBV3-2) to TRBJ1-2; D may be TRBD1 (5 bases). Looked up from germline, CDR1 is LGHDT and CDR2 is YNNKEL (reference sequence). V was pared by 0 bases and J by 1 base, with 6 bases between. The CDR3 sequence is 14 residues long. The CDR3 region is CASSQEQGNYGYTF. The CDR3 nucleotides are TGTGCCAGCAGCCAAGAGCAGGGTAACTATGGCTACACCTTC.

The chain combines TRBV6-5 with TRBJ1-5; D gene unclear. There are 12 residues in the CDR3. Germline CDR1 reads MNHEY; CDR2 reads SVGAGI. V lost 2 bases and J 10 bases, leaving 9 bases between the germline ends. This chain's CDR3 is CASSYPGGPQHF. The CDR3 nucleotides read TGTGCCAGCAGTTACCCTGGCGGACCCCAGCATTTT.

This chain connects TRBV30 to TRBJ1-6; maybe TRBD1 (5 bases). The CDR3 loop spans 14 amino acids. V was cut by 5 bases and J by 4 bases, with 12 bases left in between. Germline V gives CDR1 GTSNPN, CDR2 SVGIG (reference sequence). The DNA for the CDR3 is TGTGCCTGGGGGAAACAGGAGTATAATTCACCCCTCCACTTT. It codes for CAWGKQEYNSPLHF.

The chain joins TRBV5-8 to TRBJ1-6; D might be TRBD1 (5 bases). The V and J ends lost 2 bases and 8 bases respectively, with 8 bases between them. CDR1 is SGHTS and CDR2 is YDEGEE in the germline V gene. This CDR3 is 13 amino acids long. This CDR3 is CASSFWGDSPLHF. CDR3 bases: TGTGCCAGCAGCTTTTGGGGGGATTCACCCCTCCACTTT.

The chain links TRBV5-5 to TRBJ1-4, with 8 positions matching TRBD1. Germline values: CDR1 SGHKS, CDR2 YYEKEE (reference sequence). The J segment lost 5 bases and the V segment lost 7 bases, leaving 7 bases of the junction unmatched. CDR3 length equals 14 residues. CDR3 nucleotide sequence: TGTGCCAGCTCGCGACAGGGGATAAATGAAAAACTGTTTTTT. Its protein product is CASSRQGINEKLFF.

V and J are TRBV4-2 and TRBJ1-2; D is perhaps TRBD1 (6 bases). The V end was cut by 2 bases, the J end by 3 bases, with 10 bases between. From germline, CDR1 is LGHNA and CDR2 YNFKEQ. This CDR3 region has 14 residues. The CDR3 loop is CASSQLQGYYGYTF. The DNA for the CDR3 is TGTGCCAGCAGCCAATTACAGGGATACTATGGCTACACCTTC.

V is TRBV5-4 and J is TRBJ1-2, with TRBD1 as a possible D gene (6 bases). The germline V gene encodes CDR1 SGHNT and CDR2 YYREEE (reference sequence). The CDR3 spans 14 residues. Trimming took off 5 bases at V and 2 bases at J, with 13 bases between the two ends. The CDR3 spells CASSQGDRNYGYTF. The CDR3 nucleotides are TGTGCCAGCAGTCAGGGAGACAGGAACTATGGCTACACCTTC.

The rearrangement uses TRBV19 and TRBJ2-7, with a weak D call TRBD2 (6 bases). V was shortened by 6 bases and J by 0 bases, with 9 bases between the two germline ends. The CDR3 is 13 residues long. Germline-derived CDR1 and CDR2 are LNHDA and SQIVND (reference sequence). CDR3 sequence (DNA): TGTGCCAGTAGCGAGACTAGCTCCTACGAGCAGTACTTC. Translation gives CASSETSSYEQYF. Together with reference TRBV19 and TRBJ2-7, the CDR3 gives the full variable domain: DGGITQSPKYLFRKEGQNVTLSCEQNLNHDAMYWYRQDPGQGLRLIYYSQIVNDFQKGDIAEGYSVSREKKESFPLTVTSAQKNPTAFYLCASSETSSYEQYFGPGTRLTVT.

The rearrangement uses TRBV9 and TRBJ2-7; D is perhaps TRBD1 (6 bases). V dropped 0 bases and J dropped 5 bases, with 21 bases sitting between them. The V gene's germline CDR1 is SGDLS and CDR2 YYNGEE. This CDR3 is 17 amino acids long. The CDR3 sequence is CASSVGATWSGEHEQYF. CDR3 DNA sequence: TGTGCCAGCAGCGTAGGAGCCACCTGGTCAGGGGAACACGAGCAGTACTTC.

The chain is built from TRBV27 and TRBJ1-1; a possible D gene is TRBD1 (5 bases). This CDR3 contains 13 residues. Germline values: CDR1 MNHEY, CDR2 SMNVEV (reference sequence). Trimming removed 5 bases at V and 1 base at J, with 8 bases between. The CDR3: CASSRTGNTEAFF. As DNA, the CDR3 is TGTGCCAGCAGTCGAACAGGGAACACTGAAGCTTTCTTT.

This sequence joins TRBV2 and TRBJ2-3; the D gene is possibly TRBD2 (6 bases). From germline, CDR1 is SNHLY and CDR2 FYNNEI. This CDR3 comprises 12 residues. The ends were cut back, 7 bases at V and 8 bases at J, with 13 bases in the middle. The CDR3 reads CASTWGDLTQYF. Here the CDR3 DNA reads TGTGCCAGCACCTGGGGGGATCTTACGCAGTATTTT.